Listed here are 25 T cell receptor beta chains from one sample, sequenced in a study of T-cell memory formation after mild COVID-19. MiXCR, applied by TCRdb to the 5' RACE reads, yields one record per CDR3 protein. The sample consists of more than 400,000 distinct CDR3 sequences, about 18% of them appearing once. Sequencing was carried out using PBMCs or a T cell subset sorted from them (not recorded which). The receptor source for this set is an adult woman who had mild COVID-19 (a few samples of this study predate the infection). Cell type and time point are not known.

The chain links TRBV7-6 to TRBJ2-1; a possible D gene is TRBD1 (6 bases). V lost 5 bases, J lost 8 bases, and 19 bases lay in between. The CDR3 contains 15 residues. The germline V gene encodes CDR1 SGHVS and CDR2 FNYEAQ. This chain's CDR3 is CASSKTGEIYYEQFF. The CDR3 DNA reads TGTGCCAGCAGCAAGACAGGAGAAATTTACTATGAGCAGTTCTTC.

This clonotype was seen a few times. The J gene is TRBJ1-1, the V gene TRBV20-1; no clear D. Germline V gives CDR1 DFQATT, CDR2 SNEGSKA (reference sequence). The germline V and J ends were trimmed by 0 bases and 10 bases, with 15 bases remaining between them. The CDR3 spans 13 residues. CDR3 bases: TGCAGTGCTAGAGATCTTAGGTTGGAAGGAGCTTTCTTT. It is translated as CSARDLRLEGAFF.

This clonotype occurred many times. V and J are TRBV19 and TRBJ1-1; unclear D gene. Deletions cut 1 base from V and 1 base from J, with 7 bases between. This CDR3 spans 14 amino acids. In germline, CDR1 is LNHDA, CDR2 SQIVND (reference sequence). CDR3 sequence: CASSIGVGNTEAFF. CDR3 DNA sequence: TGTGCCAGTAGTATAGGTGTCGGGAACACTGAAGCTTTCTTT.

This clonotype has just one count. This sequence joins TRBV4-1 and TRBJ2-1; D call uncertain. With 1 base removed from V and 8 bases from J, the gap between germline ends came to 9 bases. There are 13 residues in the CDR3. Looked up from germline, CDR1 is MGHRA and CDR2 is YSYEKL. CDR3 in DNA: TGCGCCAGCAGCCAAGTGTCCCACTATGAGCAGTTCTTC. This translates into CASSQVSHYEQFF.

V and J are TRBV21-1 and TRBJ2-5; TRBD2, the table's D call, lacks a check against the DNA. TRBV21-1 is deemed a pseudogene. This CDR3 contains 14 residues. The CDR3 region is CAPGWGLALETQYF. CDR3 nucleotides: TGTGCCCCCGGGTGGGGACTAGCACTAGAGACCCAGTACTTC.

The chain has TRBV12-3 or TRBV12-4 and TRBJ2-7; 9 bases align to TRBD2. The V and J ends lost 5 bases and 3 bases, in that order; junction bases with no gene match: 14. CDR3 length equals 17 residues. CDR3 sequence reads: CASSATRGLATYYEQYF. The CDR3 region has the DNA TGTGCCAGCAGTGCAACCCGAGGACTAGCGACGTACTACGAGCAGTACTTC.

The rearrangement uses TRBV20-1 and TRBJ1-6; 10 nucleotides line up with TRBD1. From germline, CDR1 is DFQATT and CDR2 SNEGSKA (reference sequence). Trimming removed 3 bases from V and 10 bases from J; junction bases left unmatched: 12. There are 16 residues in the CDR3. The CDR3 sequence: CSARIRDRGGTSPLHF. The CDR3 DNA reads TGCAGTGCTAGGATCCGGGACAGGGGAGGAACCTCACCCCTCCACTTT.

There are a few counts of this clonotype. V is TRBV19 and J is TRBJ2-7, with 9 bases fitting TRBD2. The CDR3 covers 14 residues. The germline V gene encodes CDR1 LNHDA and CDR2 SQIVND (reference sequence). The ends lost 9 bases at V and 0 bases at J; junction bases unmatched: 6. CDR3 coding DNA: TGTGCCAGCCAGGGGACTAGCAGCTCCTACGAGCAGTACTTC. It yields the protein CASQGTSSSYEQYF.

V is TRBV6-5 and J is TRBJ2-7; TRBD2 might be the D (6 bases). Trimming stripped 5 bases from V and 4 bases from J, with 12 bases between. The CDR3 sequence is 13 residues long. From germline, CDR1 is MNHEY and CDR2 SVGAGI. CDR3 protein: CASSRGTLYEQYF. The CDR3 DNA reads TGTGCCAGCAGTCGCGGGACCCTATACGAGCAGTACTTC.

This clonotype has just a few counts. The V gene is TRBV4-2, the J gene TRBJ2-7; 7 bases agree with TRBD1. In germline, CDR1 is LGHNA, CDR2 YNFKEQ. This CDR3 comprises 18 residues. The V segment lost 0 bases and the J segment 3 bases; nucleotides outside the gene matches: 14. The CDR3 reads CASSQESSGTANGYEQYF. The CDR3 DNA follows: TGTGCCAGCAGCCAAGAATCTTCTGGGACAGCCAACGGCTACGAGCAGTACTTC.

This chain links TRBV30 with TRBJ2-4; no reliable D call. The CDR3 runs to 13 residues. V was shortened by 7 bases and J by 0 bases, with 10 bases between the two germline ends. Germline-derived CDR1 and CDR2 are GTSNPN and SVGIG (reference sequence). The CDR3 is CASVRLAKNIQYF. The CDR3 nucleotides read TGTGCCTCAGTCCGGTTAGCCAAAAACATTCAGTACTTC.

This chain connects TRBV6-2 or TRBV6-3 to TRBJ2-3, with a possible D match to TRBD2 (5 bases). In germline, CDR1 is MNHEY, CDR2 SVGEGT. The V end lost 5 bases, the J end lost 1 base, and 13 bases lay between the germline ends. CDR3 length equals 15 residues. Written as DNA, the CDR3 is TGTGCCAGCAGTGCCCCTGGGCGGGGCACAGATACGCAGTATTTT. Translated: CASSAPGRGTDTQYF.

The CDR3 nucleotides read TGTGCCACCAGGGGGAACACCGGGGAGCTGTTTTTT. This gives the protein CATRGNTGELFF. The chain is built from TRBV24-1 and TRBJ2-2, with D unresolved. The germline V gene encodes CDR1 KGHDR and CDR2 SFDVKD. The length of the CDR3 is 12 residues. V lost 7 bases to trimming and J lost 1 base, with 3 bases between them.

The chain recombines TRBV7-2 with TRBJ2-7; TRBD2 is a possible D gene (5 bases). Germline loops: CDR1 SGHTA, CDR2 FQGNSA. Trimming took off 8 bases at V and 0 bases at J, with 14 bases between the two ends. There are 14 residues in the CDR3. The CDR3: CASGAGYVSYEQYF. DNA for the CDR3: TGTGCCAGCGGTGCGGGCTACGTCTCCTACGAGCAGTACTTC. The entire variable domain, with the rest obtained from reference TRBV7-2 and TRBJ2-7, is as follows: GAGVSQSPSNKVTEKGKDVELRCDPISGHTALYWYRQSLGQGLEFLIYFQGNSAPDKSGLPSDRFSAERTGGSVSTLTIQRTQQEDSAVYLCASGAGYVSYEQYFGPGTRLTVT.

This clonotype was counted between two and nine times. CDR3 sequence reads: CASSTRRLAGGPGEQYF. CDR3 coding DNA: TGTGCCAGCAGTACCCGACGACTAGCGGGAGGGCCAGGAGAGCAGTACTTC. The rearrangement uses TRBV6-5 and TRBJ2-7; 14 nucleotides match TRBD2. Germline CDR1 and CDR2: MNHEY and SVGAGI. With 5 bases clipped from V and 7 bases from J, the junction kept 13 bases outside the gene matches. This CDR3 has 17 amino acids.

The rearrangement joins TRBV19 to TRBJ1-2; 11 bases agree with TRBD1. Germline values: CDR1 LNHDA, CDR2 SQIVND (reference sequence). V gave up 9 bases and J gave up 8 bases; unmatched junction bases: 14. The CDR3 contains 15 residues. In DNA, the CDR3 is TGTGCCAGACTAAACAGGGACAGGGGGAAAGGGGGCTACACCTTC. Its protein is CARLNRDRGKGGYTF.

This clonotype was found a few times. This chain connects TRBV4-1 to TRBJ2-7, with D hard to call. V was clipped by 0 bases and J by 9 bases, with 12 bases between them. CDR3 length equals 13 residues. Germline V gene data show CDR1 as MGHRA and CDR2 as YSYEKL. The CDR3 here is CASSQDMLQVQYF. The DNA for the CDR3 is TGCGCCAGCAGCCAAGATATGCTTCAAGTGCAGTACTTC.

This clonotype was observed a few times. The rearrangement uses TRBV18 and TRBJ2-2, with 9 bases lining up with TRBD2. The V segment lost 1 base and the J segment 6 bases; nucleotides outside the gene matches: 15. CDR1 and CDR2 (germline): KGHSH, LQKENI. This CDR3 has 19 amino acids. CDR3 DNA sequence: TGTGCCAGCTCACCACGTCAGTCAACTTTGACTAGCGGTTCCGGGGAGCTGTTTTTT. Amino acids: CASSPRQSTLTSGSGELFF.

This clonotype has just a few counts. CDR3 protein: CASSIQGSRENIQYF. CDR3 in DNA: TGTGCCAGTAGTATTCAGGGCTCCCGGGAGAACATTCAGTACTTC. The chain is built from TRBV19 and TRBJ2-4; D might be TRBD2 (6 bases). V was cut by 3 bases and J by 7 bases, with 16 bases left in between. This CDR3 has 15 amino acids. CDR1 is LNHDA and CDR2 is SQIVND in the germline V gene (reference sequence). The entire variable domain, with the rest obtained from reference TRBV19 and TRBJ2-4, is as follows: DGGITQSPKYLFRKEGQNVTLSCEQNLNHDAMYWYRQDPGQGLRLIYYSQIVNDFQKGDIAEGYSVSREKKESFPLTVTSAQKNPTAFYLCASSIQGSRENIQYFGAGTRLSVL.

This clonotype was seen a few times. The chain uses TRBV20-1 and TRBJ2-3; TRBD2 matches at 10 bases. CDR3 length equals 15 residues. V lost 7 bases, J lost 1 base, and 8 bases stayed unmatched. Germline V gene sequence: CDR1 DFQATT, CDR2 SNEGSKA (reference sequence). Here the CDR3 DNA reads TGCAGTGGAACTAGCGGGACCGGTGGCACAGATACGCAGTATTTT. This codes for CSGTSGTGGTDTQYF.

The rearrangement joins TRBV27 to TRBJ2-7; 8 positions agree with TRBD1. The V segment lost 3 bases and the J segment 2 bases; nucleotides outside the gene matches: 6. The CDR3 covers 15 residues. The V gene's germline CDR1 is MNHEY and CDR2 SMNVEV (reference sequence). The CDR3 bases are TGTGCCAGCAGTTTCCGGACAGGGCGAGCCTACGAGCAGTACTTC. This encodes CASSFRTGRAYEQYF.

This clonotype was detected only a few times. The J gene is TRBJ2-4, the V gene TRBV12-3 or TRBV12-4; possible D gene TRBD1, 6 bases. The CDR3 is made up of 16 amino acids. Trimming stripped 7 bases from V and 0 bases from J, with 16 bases between. DNA of the CDR3: TGTGCCAGCAACCTAAACAGGGTTACAGCCAAAAACATTCAGTACTTC. It yields the protein CASNLNRVTAKNIQYF.

The chain carries TRBV20-1 and TRBJ1-2; 12 nucleotides align to TRBD1. Germline trimming cut 3 bases from V and 5 bases from J; bases unmatched to any gene: 13. CDR1 is DFQATT, CDR2 SNEGSKA, per germline (reference sequence). The CDR3 is 17 residues long. The CDR3 spells CSARAGQGARNYYGYTF. In DNA form, the CDR3 reads TGCAGTGCTAGGGCGGGACAGGGGGCAAGGAATTATTATGGCTACACCTTC.

The V gene is TRBV20-1, the J gene TRBJ2-4, with D unclear. Germline lookup yields CDR1 DFQATT and CDR2 SNEGSKA (reference sequence). The ends were cut back, 0 bases at V and 0 bases at J, with 9 bases in the middle. The CDR3 covers 15 residues. As DNA, the CDR3 is TGCAGTGCTAGAGACCCTCATCTAGCCAAAAACATTCAGTACTTC. This gives the protein CSARDPHLAKNIQYF.

The chain is built from TRBV24-1 and TRBJ1-5, with D maybe TRBD1 (5 bases). Germline V gives CDR1 KGHDR, CDR2 SFDVKD. The CDR3 is 14 residues long. The V and J ends lost 4 bases and 7 bases respectively, with 13 bases between them. This CDR3 is CATSERGLGQPQHF. CDR3 coding DNA: TGTGCCACCAGTGAAAGGGGTTTGGGGCAGCCCCAGCATTTT.